This T cell receptor beta chain stems from a study of blood T cell repertoires in COVID-19. Study-level background: COVID-19 samples collected from the United States, Italy and Spain covered acute and convalescent phases.

Data came from immunoSEQ multiplex PCR; TCRdb stores just in-frame clones and leaves some out. The data hold around 310,000 clones, with approximately 89% observed a single time. The V gene end was trimmed by 5 bases and the J gene end by 3 bases; junction bases not matched to a gene: 2. The CDR3 totals 15 residues. Looked up from germline, CDR1 is ENHRY and CDR2 is SYGVKD. The chain recombines TRBV10-3 with TRBJ1-4; 11 bases are a match to TRBD1. Sequences were obtained from peripheral blood. This sequence was found in a woman aged 55-75 years with acute or convalescent COVID-19. For the CDR3, the DNA is TGTGCCATCAGTAGGACAGGGGGCTCTAATGAAAAACTGTTTTTT. Its translation is CAISRTGGSNEKLFF.